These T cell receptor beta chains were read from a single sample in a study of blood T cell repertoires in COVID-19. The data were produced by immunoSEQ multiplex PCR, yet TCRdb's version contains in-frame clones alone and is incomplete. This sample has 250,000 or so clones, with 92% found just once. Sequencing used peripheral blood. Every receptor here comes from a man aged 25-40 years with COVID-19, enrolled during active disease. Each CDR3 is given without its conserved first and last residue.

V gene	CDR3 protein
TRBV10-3	AITRDSRPTGGYT
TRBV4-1	ASSPPGSHGGNQPQH
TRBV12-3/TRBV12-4	ASSVTGGVGYT
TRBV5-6	ASSLWTGTDTQY
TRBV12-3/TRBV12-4	ASRSDVTEAF
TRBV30	ASKRGPREQF
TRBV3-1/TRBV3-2	ASSRDSHTGELF
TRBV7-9	ASSPSETALISLH
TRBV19	ASSKRGYTEAF
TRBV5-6	ASSFGQGYYGYT
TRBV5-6	ASSSVGGSGDQETQY
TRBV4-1	ASSQGGGDHQPQH
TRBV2	ASSARTVSGNTIY
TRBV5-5	ASLQGIDSPLH
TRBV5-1	ASSLVAENYGYT
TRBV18	ASSLATGGGTEAF
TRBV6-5	ASSGTGGNTEAF
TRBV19	ASSIQGSEKAF
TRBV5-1	ASRATGGGNQPQH